This is a list of T cell receptor beta chains from one sample in a study of blood T cell repertoires in COVID-19. The protocol was immunoSEQ multiplex PCR, while the TCRdb copy is restricted to in-frame clones and leaves out a portion. The repertoire consists of approximately 300,000 clones, with about 89% occurring once and the leading ten covering about 5%. The sample consisted of peripheral blood. These receptors were collected from a man aged 40-50 years with acute or convalescent COVID-19. The CDR3 runs from the conserved cysteine through the conserved F or W. The D gene is left open where the match is weak. Clone sizes are given selectively: once, few, many, or a class where the clone is expanded.

-,TRBV2,TRBJ1-6,TRBD1,TGTGCCAGCAGAGACAGGGAGAGCTCCTATAATTCACCCCTCCACTTT,CASRDRESSYNSPLHF
-,TRBV18,TRBJ2-7,-,TGTGCCAGCTCACCAAGTCGCGACGAGCAGTACTTC,CASSPSRDEQYF
-,TRBV12-5,TRBJ2-3,TRBD1,TGTGCTAGTGCCCCCGGGACAGGGGGCTCCACAGATACGCAGTATTTT,CASAPGTGGSTDTQYF
-,TRBV10-1,TRBJ1-1,-,TGCGCCAGCAGTGAGCCTACAGGGGAAGCTTTCTTT,CASSEPTGEAFF
few,TRBV29-1,TRBJ1-1,TRBD1,TGCAGCGCTTACAAGGGACAGACTTACACTGAAGCTTTCTTT,CSAYKGQTYTEAFF
-,TRBV5-4,TRBJ1-2,-,TGTGCCAGCAGCTTGACTCGAGGTTCCTATGGCTACACCTTC,CASSLTRGSYGYTF
-,TRBV5-4,TRBJ1-2,-,TGTGCCAGCAGCTTGGGGGGCTTATCAGGGGACTATGGCTACACCTTC,CASSLGGLSGDYGYTF
once,TRBV5-6,TRBJ1-6,-,TGTGCCAGCAGCTTGGGACAGAATAATTCACCCCTCCACTTT,CASSLGQNNSPLHF
-,TRBV5-4,TRBJ2-3,-,TGTGCCAGCAGCGGTAGGCTGGGGACTAGCACAGATACGCAGTATTTT,CASSGRLGTSTDTQYF
-,TRBV2,TRBJ2-7,TRBD1,TGTGCCAGCAGTTTGGACAGGGCCGAGCAGTACTTC,CASSLDRAEQYF
-,TRBV9,TRBJ1-5,TRBD1,TGTGCCAGCAGCGTAGGGCCAGGGGGCCCACAGCCCCAGCATTTT,CASSVGPGGPQPQHF
-,TRBV2,TRBJ1-1,-,TGTGCCAGCTCTCCGGGAACTGAAGCTTTCTTT,CASSPGTEAFF
-,TRBV15,TRBJ2-1,TRBD1,TGTGCCACCAGCAGGGACAGGGGATCCATCAATGAGCAGTTCTTC,CATSRDRGSINEQFF
-,TRBV5-4,TRBJ2-7,TRBD2,TGTGCCAGCAGCTCAGCGGGGGGGGTCTACGAGCAGTACTTC,CASSSAGGVYEQYF
-,TRBV2,TRBJ1-6,TRBD1,TGTGCCAGCAGGGTTACAGGGGCTAATTCACCCCTCCACTTT,CASRVTGANSPLHF
-,TRBV27,TRBJ2-7,-,TGTGCCAGCAGTTTCCCAGGGGACGAGCAGTACTTC,CASSFPGDEQYF
-,TRBV15,TRBJ2-4,-,TGTGCCACCAGCAGAGATTATGGGGGCGGAGCCAAAAACATTCAGTACTTC,CATSRDYGGGAKNIQYF
-,TRBV29-1,TRBJ2-7,-,TGCAGCGTTCTCGTAGAGGCCTACGAGCAGTACTTC,CSVLVEAYEQYF
-,TRBV5-4,TRBJ2-1,-,TGTGCCAGCAGCCGGCGTGGACAAAACAATGAGCAGTTCTTC,CASSRRGQNNEQFF
few,TRBV9,TRBJ2-3,-,TGTGCCAGCAGCCCGTGGGGGGGCCCCGGAGATACGCAGTATTTT,CASSPWGGPGDTQYF
-,TRBV6-1,TRBJ1-4,-,TGTGCCAGCAGTGAATTTGTGGCTGGAAAACTGTTTTTT,CASSEFVAGKLFF
few,TRBV3-1/TRBV3-2,TRBJ1-2,-,TGTGCCAGCAGCCTGAGGGGGTCTGGGGATGGCTACACCTTC,CASSLRGSGDGYTF
-,TRBV5-6,TRBJ2-7,-,TGTGCCAGCAGCCCGACTGAACTTCGGGCCGCGGGCTCCTACGAGCAGTACTTC,CASSPTELRAAGSYEQYF
-,TRBV2,TRBJ2-2,-,TGTGCCAGCAAGAGGGCAGGGGAAACCGGGGAGCTGTTTTTT,CASKRAGETGELFF
-,TRBV5-1,TRBJ2-1,-,TGCGCCAGCAGCTCGCAGGGGGGAATCTACAATGAGCAGTTCTTC,CASSSQGGIYNEQFF
-,TRBV7-2,TRBJ2-3,-,TGTGCCAGCAGCTTAGCCCTCGGCAGACTCACAGATACGCAGTATTTT,CASSLALGRLTDTQYF
-,TRBV14,TRBJ1-5,TRBD1,TGTGCCAGCAGCCAAGTGGACAGGGTGCGGAATCAGCCCCAGCATTTT,CASSQVDRVRNQPQHF
-,TRBV14,TRBJ2-1,-,TGTGCCAGCAGCCTACGCGGGACGGCCTACAATGAGCAGTTCTTC,CASSLRGTAYNEQFF
-,TRBV6-1,TRBJ1-2,-,TGTGCCAGCAGTGAAGCGTCCGCACGGGGCTACACCTTC,CASSEASARGYTF
-,TRBV19,TRBJ2-1,TRBD1,TGTGCCAGTAGTAGGAACAGGGGATACAATGAGCAGTTCTTC,CASSRNRGYNEQFF
-,TRBV30,TRBJ2-7,TRBD1,TGTGCCTGGAGTCCCGGGACAGAGTTGTACGAGCAGTACTTC,CAWSPGTELYEQYF
-,TRBV30,TRBJ2-3,-,TGTGCCTGGAGTCTAAAGGGGGGGCGCCCTAATACGCAGTATTTT,CAWSLKGGRPNTQYF
-,TRBV27,TRBJ2-6,TRBD1,TGTGCCAGCAGTTTGTATGGACAGGGGGCCGCTGGGGCCAACGTCCTGACTTTC,CASSLYGQGAAGANVLTF
-,TRBV21-1,TRBJ1-1,-,TGTGCCACCGTAAGTAGGAACACTGAAGCTTTCTTT,CATVSRNTEAFF
-,TRBV14,TRBJ2-1,-,TGTGCCAGCAGCCAGGACTTGAGCTCCTACAATGAGCAGTTCTTC,CASSQDLSSYNEQFF
-,TRBV5-6,TRBJ1-2,-,TGTGCCAGCACCTGGGAGTTAAACTATGGCTACACCTTC,CASTWELNYGYTF
-,TRBV15,TRBJ2-1,TRBD1,TGTGCCACCGGTAACAGGGGTGGAAATGAGCAGTTCTTC,CATGNRGGNEQFF
-,TRBV12-5,TRBJ1-2,TRBD1,TGTGCTAGTGGTTTACAGGGGGCGCAGGGTGGCTACACCTTC,CASGLQGAQGGYTF
-,TRBV2,TRBJ2-7,TRBD1,TGTGCCAGCAGTAACTCCAGGACAGGACCGGGCCACTACGAGCAGTACTTC,CASSNSRTGPGHYEQYF
-,TRBV7-9,TRBJ2-7,TRBD1,TGTGCCAGCAGCTTAGGACAGGGGAGGTACTACGAGCAGTACTTC,CASSLGQGRYYEQYF
-,TRBV24-1,TRBJ1-2,TRBD1,TGTGCCACCAGTGATCCCCGGGACAGGGGGAGGGATGGCTACACCTTC,CATSDPRDRGRDGYTF
-,TRBV7-3,TRBJ2-1,TRBD2,TGTGCCAGCAGCCCGACTAGCGGGATTTACAATGAGCAGTTCTTC,CASSPTSGIYNEQFF
few,TRBV5-5,TRBJ2-7,-,TGTGCCAGCAGCTTGGGGAGGGCGTACGAGCAGTACTTC,CASSLGRAYEQYF
-,TRBV6-5,TRBJ1-1,TRBD1,TGTGCCAGCGGGAACCGGGACAGGAGAGCTTTCTTT,CASGNRDRRAFF
-,TRBV5-1,TRBJ2-1,-,TGCGCCAGCGCAAATAATATAGGGGGCAATGAGCAGTTCTTC,CASANNIGGNEQFF
-,TRBV7-9,TRBJ2-5,TRBD1,TGTGCCAGCGCATTACAGGGGGGAGAGACCCAGTACTTC,CASALQGGETQYF